Listed below are T cell receptor beta chains from one sample, sequenced in a study of cytomegalovirus exposure and HLA in healthy donors. Here immunoSEQ multiplex PCR was the method, and the copy in TCRdb shows in-frame clones only, minus some. Of 85,000 to 90,000 clones listed, 65% to 75% are singletons. Material: PBMCs. The receptors originated from a young man in good health and CMV-seronegative. CDR3s include the opening cysteine and the closing phenylalanine or tryptophan.

TRBV2	TRBJ1-5	CASSEDGEQPQHF
TRBV11-2	TRBJ1-1	CASSLGGQSEAFF
TRBV7-2	TRBJ1-5	CASSLELAGRNQPQHF
TRBV2	TRBJ1-1	CASSSTGVWVNTEAFF
TRBV7-9	TRBJ1-4	CASSIPGDEKLFF
TRBV7-9	TRBJ2-3	CASSSPSTGGYGTDTQYF
TRBV11-2	TRBJ1-2	CASSLDLPRANYGYTF
TRBV19	TRBJ1-1	CASSIIPPEGGTEAFF
TRBV7-9	TRBJ1-2	CASSLGRVLHYGYTF
TRBV5-3	TRBJ1-2	CARNVMGQGGPGYTF
TRBV7-3	TRBJ1-1	CASSLKNGTPAFF
TRBV7-3	TRBJ1-1	CASSMDRVTEAFF
TRBV10-2	TRBJ2-7	CASRSERTSYEQYF
TRBV27	TRBJ2-6	CASSLGGGVTGANVLTF
TRBV29-1	TRBJ2-2	CSAPKDTGGSTGELFF
TRBV28	TRBJ1-5	CASSLISDKIWTQHF
TRBV30	TRBJ1-1	CAWSASGGWNTEAFF
TRBV5-4	TRBJ2-7	CASSAAGAYEQYF
TRBV25-1	TRBJ1-1	CASGQGPEAFF
TRBV5-1	TRBJ2-2	CASIGVLGTGELFF
TRBV7-3	TRBJ2-5	CASSLGLDETQYF
TRBV9	TRBJ2-1	CASSASGTIYNEQFF
TRBV7-9	TRBJ2-3	CASSLGGGATDTQYF
TRBV2	TRBJ2-1	CASTPTNEQFF
TRBV7-8	TRBJ1-3	CASSLGGSSGNTIYF
TRBV27	TRBJ2-5	CASSLLHPEGGPRETQYF
TRBV30	TRBJ2-7	CACLASGTDYYEQYF
TRBV6-5	TRBJ1-4	CASSRGLSEKLFF
TRBV30	TRBJ1-1	CAWSVRQGFTEAFF
TRBV27	TRBJ1-1	CASSLPGGQYEAFF
TRBV6-1	TRBJ2-1	CANAPGTGVIDEQFF
TRBV7-9	TRBJ1-4	CASSSGQFNEKLFF
TRBV12-5	TRBJ1-5	CASGSQGVQPQHF
TRBV5-1	TRBJ1-1	CASSFQGKARENTEAFF
TRBV19	TRBJ1-2	CASSPAGTGGGSYGYTF
TRBV5-6	TRBJ2-7	CASSFGTGVYEQYF
TRBV6-5	-	CASSYDYNYEQYF